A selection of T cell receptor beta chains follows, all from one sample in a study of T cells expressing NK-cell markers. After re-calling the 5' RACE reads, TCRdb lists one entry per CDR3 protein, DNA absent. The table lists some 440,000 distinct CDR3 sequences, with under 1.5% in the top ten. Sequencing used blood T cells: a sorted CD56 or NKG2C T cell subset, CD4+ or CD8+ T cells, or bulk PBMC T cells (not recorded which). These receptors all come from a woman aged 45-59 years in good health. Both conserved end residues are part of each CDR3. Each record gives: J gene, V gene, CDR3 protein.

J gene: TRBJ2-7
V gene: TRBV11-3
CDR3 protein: CASSLGGIEQYF

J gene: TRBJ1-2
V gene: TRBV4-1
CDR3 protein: CASRPTGSTNYGYTF

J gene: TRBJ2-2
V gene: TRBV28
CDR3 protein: CASSLWLAGNTGELFF

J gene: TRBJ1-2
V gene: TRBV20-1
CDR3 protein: CSARAHPGEVNSYTF

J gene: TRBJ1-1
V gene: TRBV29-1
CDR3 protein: CSVGGVSRLNTEAFF

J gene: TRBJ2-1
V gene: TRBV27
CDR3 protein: CASSMDESSYNEQFF

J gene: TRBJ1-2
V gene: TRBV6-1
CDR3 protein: CASSAAGNYGYTF

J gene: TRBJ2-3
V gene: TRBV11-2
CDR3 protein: CASSRGLAGTDTQYF

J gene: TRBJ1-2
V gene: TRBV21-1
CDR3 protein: CASLPPGPLGYTF

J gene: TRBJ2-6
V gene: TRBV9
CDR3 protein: CASSVGGGGGSGANVLTF

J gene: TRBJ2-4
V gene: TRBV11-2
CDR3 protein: CASSHQGRAKNIQYF

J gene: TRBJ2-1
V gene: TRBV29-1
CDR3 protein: CSVPMGLAVNNEQFF

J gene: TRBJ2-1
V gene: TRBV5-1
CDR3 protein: CASMLTGTWNEQFF

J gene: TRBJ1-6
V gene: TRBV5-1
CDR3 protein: CASSLAGRSPLHF

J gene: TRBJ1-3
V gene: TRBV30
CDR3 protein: CAWHHRQGNTIYF